This record covers a single T cell receptor beta chain. As yet, its antigen is unknown. Building the TCR beta libraries relied on iRepertoire HTBI primers, and CDR3 regions underwent Arm-PCR. TCRdb called the multiplex PCR reads again in MiXCR, with one record for every CDR3 protein. Of 420,000 or so distinct CDR3 sequences listed, roughly a quarter are singletons. This entry is derived from a study of regulatory T cells in long-lasting Graves disease. Across the whole study: Positivity for TSH receptor antibodies plus over 5 years of antithyroid drugs meant persistent Graves' disease.

The time point is: persistent/refractory GD, antithyroid drugs over 5 years with positive TRAb. From PBMCs, RNA was extracted and then used to make the TCR library. A volume of nine milliliters of peripheral blood was collected in EDTA tubes. With 2 bases clipped from V and 0 bases from J, the junction kept 3 bases outside the gene matches. The CDR3 runs 16 residues. Germline loops: CDR1 MGHDK, CDR2 SYGVNS. Study-wide results and limits: Persistent patients shared more public clonotypes (2,741) than newly diagnosed patients (under 1,000).

Source: peripheral blood mononuclear cells (PBMCs), taken when the disease was refractory, from a patient treated with antithyroid drugs. The TCR sequence derives from a female donor with Graves disease. The chain recombines TRBV25-1 with TRBJ2-2; 7 nucleotides line up with TRBD1. CDR3 coding DNA: TGTGCCAGCAGTGAAGCCGGACAGGCGAACACCGGGGAGCTGTTTTTT. Its protein is CASSEAGQANTGELFF. Full variable domain (rest looked up from reference TRBV25-1 and TRBJ2-2): EADIYQTPRYLVIGTGKKITLECSQTMGHDKMYWYQQDPGMELHLIHYSYGVNSTEKGDLSSESTVSRIRTEHFPLTLESARPSHTSQYLCASSEAGQANTGELFFGEGSRLTVL.